Following are 13 T cell receptor beta chains from one sample sequenced in a study of blood T cell repertoires in COVID-19. The assay was immunoSEQ multiplex PCR, and TCRdb's table has in-frame clones only and misses some. This table has tens of thousands of clones, about 90% appearing once. Sequencing was carried out using peripheral blood. The receptors were sampled from a man aged 55-75 years with acute or convalescent COVID-19.

V is TRBV6-1 and J is TRBJ2-1; 7 bases line up with TRBD1. The CDR3 consists of 15 residues. V was pared by 0 bases and J by 4 bases, with 3 bases of the junction left unmatched. From germline, CDR1 is MNHNS and CDR2 SASEGT. The CDR3 is CASSEAGQIYNEQFF. The DNA of the CDR3 is TGTGCCAGCAGTGAAGCGGGACAGATATACAATGAGCAGTTCTTC.

The V gene is TRBV5-8, the J gene TRBJ1-3; 7 bases map to TRBD1. J gave up 0 bases and V 4 bases, and 10 bases lay outside the gene matches. This CDR3 has 17 amino acids. From germline, CDR1 is SGHTS and CDR2 YDEGEE. The CDR3 DNA reads as TGTGCCAGCAGCCCCGAGTGGGGGGACAGCTCTGGAAACACCATATATTTT. This gives the protein CASSPEWGDSSGNTIYF. The whole variable domain, filled in from reference TRBV5-8 and TRBJ1-3, reads EAGVTQSPTHLIKTRGQQATLRCSPISGHTSVYWYQQALGLGLQFLLWYDEGEERNRGNFPPRFSGRQFPNYSSELNVNALELEDSALYLCASSPEWGDSSGNTIYFGEGSWLTVV.

The CDR3 spells CASSFGGSGNQPQHF. Here the CDR3 DNA reads TGCGCCAGCAGCTTTGGGGGGTCAGGCAATCAGCCCCAGCATTTT. V is TRBV5-1 and J is TRBJ1-5; TRBD1 is a possible D gene (5 bases). V lost 2 bases to trimming and J lost 2 bases, with 11 bases between them. Germline CDR1 is SGHRS and CDR2 is YFSETQ. CDR3 length equals 15 residues.

J is TRBJ2-5 and V is TRBV5-1; a weak D match, TRBD2 (6 bases). This CDR3 region has 13 residues. Trimming shortened V by 3 bases and J by 5 bases, and 11 bases separated the two germline ends. The germline CDR1 and CDR2 sequences are SGHRS and YFSETQ. Here the CDR3 reads CASSWDAGETQYF. The CDR3 nucleotides are TGCGCCAGCAGCTGGGACGCGGGGGAGACCCAGTACTTC.

The genes are TRBV19 and TRBJ2-5; 11 nucleotides agree with TRBD2. From germline, CDR1 is LNHDA and CDR2 SQIVND (reference sequence). The CDR3 covers 17 residues. Trimming cost V 0 bases and J 0 bases; bases outside gene matches: 3. The CDR3 loop reads CASSIEPGLADQETQYF. The CDR3, as DNA: TGTGCCAGTAGTATAGAACCGGGACTAGCGGACCAAGAGACCCAGTACTTC.

The chain employs TRBV30 and TRBJ2-1; TRBD2 agrees at 8 bases. Germline CDR1 reads GTSNPN; CDR2 reads SVGIG (reference sequence). With 5 bases clipped from V and 0 bases from J, the junction kept 9 bases outside the gene matches. The CDR3 is 16 amino acids. CDR3 in DNA: TGTGCCTGGGGACCTTATAGCGGGACCTCCTACAATGAGCAGTTCTTC. Amino acid sequence: CAWGPYSGTSYNEQFF.

The gene calls are TRBV7-3 and TRBJ2-2; no definite D call. Germline V gene data show CDR1 as SGHTA and CDR2 as FQGTGA. The CDR3 is 14 amino acids. The V gene lost 3 bases and the J gene lost 4 bases, with 9 bases spanning the gap. CDR3 residues: CASSFGRGTGELFF. CDR3 DNA: TGTGCCAGCAGCTTTGGTCGCGGCACCGGGGAGCTGTTTTTT. The whole variable domain, filled in from reference TRBV7-3 and TRBJ2-2, reads GAGVSQTPSNKVTEKGKYVELRCDPISGHTALYWYRQSLGQGPEFLIYFQGTGAADDSGLPNDRFFAVRPEGSVSTLKIQRTERGDSAVYLCASSFGRGTGELFFGEGSRLTVL.

This chain links TRBV7-2 with TRBJ1-6; D may be TRBD1 (5 bases). The length of the CDR3 is 13 residues. CDR1 is SGHTA, CDR2 FQGNSA, per germline. Deletions cut 7 bases from V and 7 bases from J, with 11 bases between. The CDR3 loop reads CASTPGLNSPLHF. The DNA for the CDR3 is TGTGCCAGCACCCCGGGACTAAATTCACCCCTCCACTTT.

The rearrangement joins TRBV6-5 to TRBJ2-2; 8 bases align to TRBD1. Per the germline V gene, CDR1 is MNHEY and CDR2 is SVGAGI. Trimming removed 6 bases from V and 4 bases from J; junction bases left unmatched: 4. The CDR3 loop spans 14 amino acids. Here the CDR3 DNA reads TGTGCCAGCAGCAGGGGACAGGTCACCGGGGAGCTGTTTTTT. It is translated as CASSRGQVTGELFF.

Regarding this clone: A junction boundary mismatches the germline segment, possibly from a read error. The chain links TRBV10-3 to TRBJ1-1, with TRBD1 as a possible D gene (5 bases). This CDR3 is built from 13 residues. Germline V gives CDR1 ENHRY, CDR2 SYGVKD. The CDR3 region has the DNA TGTGCCATCAGTGGACAGCTGAATACTGAAGCTTTCTTT. Its translation: CAISGQLNTEAFF.

This clone was seen only a few times. CDR3 amino acids: CASSAGLAKDEQYF. CDR3 nucleotides: TGTGCCAGCAGCGCAGGACTAGCGAAAGACGAGCAGTACTTC. This chain joins TRBV4-2 and TRBJ2-7, with TRBD2 matching over 9 bases. The trim removed 5 bases at V and 5 bases at J, leaving 7 bases unmatched. The CDR3 is made up of 14 amino acids. In germline, CDR1 is LGHNA, CDR2 YNFKEQ.

The V gene is TRBV28, the J gene TRBJ2-1; tentatively, D is TRBD2 (6 bases). Looked up from germline, CDR1 is MDHEN and CDR2 is SYDVKM. The CDR3 is made up of 12 amino acids. V lost 6 bases to trimming and J lost 8 bases, with 11 bases between them. The CDR3 coding sequence is TGTGCCAGCAGCCGTTCTAGCGATGAGCAGTTCTTC. Protein sequence: CASSRSSDEQFF.

The chain's CDR3 is CASSYPSGSGVHEQFF. DNA of the CDR3: TGTGCCAGCAGTTACCCTAGCGGGAGTGGGGTCCATGAGCAGTTCTTC. The rearrangement joins TRBV6-5 to TRBJ2-1, with 10 bases matching TRBD2. Germline V gene sequence: CDR1 MNHEY, CDR2 SVGAGI. This CDR3 spans 16 amino acids. V trimming: 2 bases; J trimming: 8 bases; junction bases outside the gene matches: 9.